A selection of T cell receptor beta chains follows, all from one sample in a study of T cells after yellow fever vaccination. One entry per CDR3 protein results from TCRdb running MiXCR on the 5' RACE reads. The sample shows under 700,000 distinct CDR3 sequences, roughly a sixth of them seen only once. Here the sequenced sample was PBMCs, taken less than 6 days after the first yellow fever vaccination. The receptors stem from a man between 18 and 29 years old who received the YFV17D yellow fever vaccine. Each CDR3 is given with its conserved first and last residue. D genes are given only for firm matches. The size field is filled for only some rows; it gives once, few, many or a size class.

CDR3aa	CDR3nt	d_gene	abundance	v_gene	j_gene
CASSSQGKGGELFF	TGTGCCAGCAGCTCCCAGGGGAAGGGCGGGGAGCTGTTTTTT	NA	NA	TRBV7-8	TRBJ2-2
CASSQVPTAGDQPQHF	TGTGCCAGCAGCCAAGTACCGACTGCCGGGGATCAGCCCCAGCATTTT	NA	NA	TRBV3-1	TRBJ1-5
CASSYSGQGTGGYTF	TGTGCCAGCAGTTACTCCGGACAGGGGACCGGGGGCTACACCTTC	TRBD1	few	TRBV6-5	TRBJ1-2
CASSPPSVLRETQYF	TGTGCCAGCTCACCTCCCTCGGTTCTGAGAGAGACCCAGTACTTC	NA	NA	TRBV18	TRBJ2-5
CASSMRGKGYGYTF	TGTGCCAGTAGTATGAGGGGAAAGGGCTATGGCTACACCTTC	NA	few	TRBV19	TRBJ1-2
CSGKGRHTGELFF	TGCAGCGGTAAGGGTCGGCACACCGGGGAGCTGTTTTTT	NA	NA	TRBV29-1	TRBJ2-2
CASSLSPSGGLSYNEQFF	TGTGCCAGCAGTTTATCCCCTAGCGGGGGCCTATCCTACAATGAGCAGTTCTTC	TRBD2	NA	TRBV28	TRBJ2-1
CASSLLPTGELFF	TGCGCCAGCAGCTTGCTTCCGACCGGGGAGCTGTTTTTT	NA	few	TRBV5-1	TRBJ2-2
CASSFQIGETQYF	TGTGCCAGCAGCTTCCAAATAGGGGAGACCCAGTACTTC	NA	few	TRBV11-2	TRBJ2-5
CASSIESPSTDTQYF	TGTGCCAGCAGCATCGAAAGTCCTAGCACAGATACGCAGTATTTT	NA	few	TRBV6-1	TRBJ2-3
CATSLGTSNQPQHF	TGTGCCACCAGCCTTGGGACTAGCAATCAGCCCCAGCATTTT	NA	few	TRBV24-1	TRBJ1-5
CASSYSLEGRTEAFF	TGTGCCAGCAGTTACTCCTTGGAGGGGCGCACTGAAGCTTTCTTT	NA	few	TRBV6-5	TRBJ1-1
CASRVTGNTEAFF	TGCGCCAGCAGAGTGACAGGGAACACTGAAGCTTTCTTT	NA	many	TRBV4-3	TRBJ1-1
CASSSTGVAGENEQFF	TGTGCCAGCAGCTCTACCGGGGTAGCGGGGGAAAATGAGCAGTTCTTC	TRBD2	many	TRBV13	TRBJ2-1
CASSLDLTGRTEAFF	TGTGCCAGCAGCTTAGATTTGACGGGGCGGACTGAAGCTTTCTTT	NA	NA	TRBV7-8	TRBJ1-1
CASSPTSWTPGSPTGNTIYF	TGTGCCAGCAGCCCTACGTCGTGGACCCCAGGGTCTCCTACCGGAAACACCATATATTTT	NA	NA	TRBV27	TRBJ1-3
CSARDRGSSYNSPLHF	TGCAGTGCTAGAGATCGAGGGAGCTCCTATAATTCACCCCTCCACTTT	NA	NA	TRBV20-1	TRBJ1-6
CASSVAANTEAFF	TGTGCCAGCAGCGTAGCGGCGAACACTGAAGCTTTCTTT	NA	NA	TRBV9	TRBJ1-1
CAISSSGLNTGELFF	TGTGCCATCAGTTCTAGCGGGCTAAACACCGGGGAGCTGTTTTTT	TRBD2	few	TRBV10-3	TRBJ2-2
CASPGAQQETQYF	TGTGCCAGCCCGGGGGCTCAGCAAGAGACCCAGTACTTC	NA	NA	TRBV7-2	TRBJ2-5
CASSFTGGTGELFF	TGTGCCAGCAGTTTTACTGGGGGTACCGGGGAGCTGTTTTTT	NA	many	TRBV12-3/TRBV12-4	TRBJ2-2
CASTRTGLSNEQFF	TGTGCCAGCACCCGGACAGGGCTCAGCAATGAGCAGTTCTTC	TRBD1	NA	TRBV6-2/TRBV6-3	TRBJ2-1